This TCR beta chain emerged from a study of metastatic and nonmetastatic thyroid tumors. The wider study: Comparison of repertoires was carried out across blood and tumor or nodule tissue from malignant and benign thyroid patients.

Germline CDR1 is SNHLY and CDR2 is FYNNEI. Unmatched junction bases numbered 5, after V lost 4 bases and J lost 5 bases. The CDR3 has 16 amino acids. Findings and caveats of the study: Versus benign nodules, malignant thyroid tumors reportedly had significantly higher TCR beta diversity, in blood and tumor.

There were no patients who had received any treatment before thyroid surgery. Per the original methods: The study took CDR3 differences across clinicopathological groups and made a distant-metastasis classifier for papillary thyroid cancer from them. TCRdb re-called the PCR reads with MiXCR. None of the V and J calls come from the authors' own analysis; TCRdb made them. The table shows about 89,000 clones, with around 12% occurring only once. This clone was recorded at least ten times. As yet, its antigen is unknown. The origin of this receptor is a female donor with papillary thyroid cancer or a benign thyroid nodule (not recorded which). Some clones in this sample may be carry-over from other donors' samples. This sequence joins TRBV2 and TRBJ2-2; 12 positions match TRBD2. Input material: tumor tissue. The CDR3 sequence: CASSGLLAGGTGELFF. The CDR3, as DNA: TGTGCCAGCAGTGGCTTACTAGCGGGAGGAACCGGGGAGCTGTTTTTT.